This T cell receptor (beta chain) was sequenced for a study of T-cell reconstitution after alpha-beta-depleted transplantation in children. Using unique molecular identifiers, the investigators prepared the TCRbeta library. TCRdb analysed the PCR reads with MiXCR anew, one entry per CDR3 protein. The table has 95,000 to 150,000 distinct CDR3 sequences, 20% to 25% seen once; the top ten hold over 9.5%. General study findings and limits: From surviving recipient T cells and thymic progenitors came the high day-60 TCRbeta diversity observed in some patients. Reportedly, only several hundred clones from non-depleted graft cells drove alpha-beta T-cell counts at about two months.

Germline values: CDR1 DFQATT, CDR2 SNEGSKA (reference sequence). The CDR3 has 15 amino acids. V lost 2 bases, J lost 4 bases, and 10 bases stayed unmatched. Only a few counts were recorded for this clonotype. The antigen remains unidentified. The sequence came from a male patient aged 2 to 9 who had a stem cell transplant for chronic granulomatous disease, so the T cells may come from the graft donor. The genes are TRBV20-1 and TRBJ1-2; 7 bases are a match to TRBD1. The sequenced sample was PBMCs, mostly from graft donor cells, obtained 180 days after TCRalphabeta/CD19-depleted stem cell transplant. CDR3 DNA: TGCAGTGCTAGACCAACGACAGGGTTGGTCTATGGCTACACCTTC. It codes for CSARPTTGLVYGYTF.